The entry below describes one T cell receptor (beta chain). This sample stems from a study of blood T cell repertoires in COVID-19. About the study: The United States, Italy and Spain provided the acute and convalescent COVID-19 samples. In each case, the material was cDNA or gDNA derived from T cells, B-cell-depleted T cells, or PBMCs.

The CDR3 totals 12 residues. Trimming pared 5 bases from V and 8 bases from J, leaving 12 bases between. Original data processing: It was from reference gene primer amplification that nucleated cell counts were estimated. The protocol was immunoSEQ multiplex PCR, while the TCRdb copy is restricted to in-frame clones and leaves out a portion. Clonal size and the V and J genes are those of that table, whereas D and trimming came from the DNA. The data show roughly 67,000 clones, with 86% seen just once and approximately 4.2% held by the top ten. The chain couples TRBV12-3 or TRBV12-4 to TRBJ1-2; no clear D. The sequence was collected from a man between 45 and 60 years old with acute or convalescent COVID-19. Material: peripheral blood. The CDR3 sequence is CASSLGGMGYTF. In nucleotides, the CDR3 is TGTGCCAGCAGTCTGGGAGGGATGGGCTACACCTTC.